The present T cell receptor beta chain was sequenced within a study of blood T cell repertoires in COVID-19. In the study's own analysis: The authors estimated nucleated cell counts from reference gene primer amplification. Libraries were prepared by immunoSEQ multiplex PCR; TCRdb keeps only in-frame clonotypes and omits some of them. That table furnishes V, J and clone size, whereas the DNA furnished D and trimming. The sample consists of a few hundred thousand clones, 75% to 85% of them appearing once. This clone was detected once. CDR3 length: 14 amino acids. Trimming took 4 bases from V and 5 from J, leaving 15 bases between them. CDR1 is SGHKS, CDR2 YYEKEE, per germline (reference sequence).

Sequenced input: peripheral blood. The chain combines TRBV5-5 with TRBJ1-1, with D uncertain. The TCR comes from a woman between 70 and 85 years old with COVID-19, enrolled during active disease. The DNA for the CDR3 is TGTGCCAGCAGCCCCACGGTTCGAGGGACTGAAGCTTTCTTT. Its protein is CASSPTVRGTEAFF.